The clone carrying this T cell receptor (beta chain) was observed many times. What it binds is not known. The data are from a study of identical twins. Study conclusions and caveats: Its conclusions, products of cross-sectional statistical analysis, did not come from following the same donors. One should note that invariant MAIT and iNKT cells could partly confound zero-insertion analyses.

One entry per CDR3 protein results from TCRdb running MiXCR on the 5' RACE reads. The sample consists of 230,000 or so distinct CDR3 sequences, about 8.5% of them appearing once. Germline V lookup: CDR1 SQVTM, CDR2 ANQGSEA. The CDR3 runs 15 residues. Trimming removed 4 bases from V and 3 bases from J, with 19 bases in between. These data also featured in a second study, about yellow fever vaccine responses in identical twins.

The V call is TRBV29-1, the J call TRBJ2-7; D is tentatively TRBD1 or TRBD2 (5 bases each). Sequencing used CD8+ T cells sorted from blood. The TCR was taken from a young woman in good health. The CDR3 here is CSVVGEGLRGYEQYF. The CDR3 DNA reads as TGCAGCGTTGTCGGCGAGGGGCTTAGAGGCTACGAGCAGTACTTC.